This T cell receptor beta chain comes out of a study of control samples from healthy donors and cancer patients. Germline V gene data show CDR1 as MGHRA and CDR2 as YSYEKL. The CDR3 contains 13 residues. V lost 3 bases to trimming and J lost 4 bases, with 8 bases between them. This table comes from immunoSEQ multiplex PCR, and its TCRdb copy is limited to in-frame clones, with some not included. The repertoire holds around 96,000 clones, over 90% seen once, with approximately 7.6% in the top ten. Sequenced sample: blood. This clonotype was obtained from a man younger than 30 in good health. This sequence joins TRBV4-1 and TRBJ2-3; D gene unclear. The CDR3 bases are TGCGCCAGCAGCCAGAAGAATCCAGATACGCAGTATTTT. As protein: CASSQKNPDTQYF.